This entry features one TCR beta chain sequence. The sample belongs to a study of shared clonotypes between healthy human individuals. Here immunoSEQ multiplex PCR was the method, and the copy in TCRdb shows in-frame clones only, minus some. The table shows roughly 2.5 million clones, with 85% to 95% occurring only once. The sequenced sample was naive CD4+ T cells sorted from blood. Specified subset: CD45RA+ positively selected. The receptor's source is a man younger than 35 in good health.

The CDR3 nucleotides read TGTGCCAGCAGTTACTCTCGACACATACAAGAGACCCAGTACTTC. Its protein is CASSYSRHIQETQYF. The rearrangement uses TRBV6-5 and TRBJ2-5; D ambiguous. The CDR3 totals 15 residues. Germline loops: CDR1 MNHEY, CDR2 SVGAGI. Trimming removed 0 bases from V and 2 bases from J, with 10 bases in between.